The clone carrying this TCR beta chain appeared a few times. The target antigen is unknown. Sequencing targeted expressed TCRB transcripts, as all isolated RNA had been reverse transcribed. This table comes from immunoSEQ multiplex PCR, and its TCRdb copy is limited to in-frame clones, with some not included. The sample carries approximately 160,000 clones, roughly 65% recorded once. The source of the sample is a study of beta chain features in type 1 diabetes. Study findings and constraints: Lower insertion and higher deletion counts appeared at VDJ junctions in type 1 diabetes patients. Moderate yet significant TCRB CDR3 shortening was seen in Type 1 diabetes patients in all four CD4+ subsets.

Sequenced material: naive CD4+ T cells from blood. The origin of this receptor is a man aged 25 to 40 with type 1 diabetes.

The CDR3 sequence: CASGYSSYNEQFF. CDR3 in DNA: TGTGCCAGCGGATACAGCTCCTACAATGAGCAGTTCTTC. The V gene is TRBV27, the J gene TRBJ2-1, with D unresolved. Germline V gene sequence: CDR1 MNHEY, CDR2 SMNVEV (reference sequence). The CDR3 runs 13 residues. V was shortened by 8 bases and J by 0 bases, with 8 bases between the two germline ends.